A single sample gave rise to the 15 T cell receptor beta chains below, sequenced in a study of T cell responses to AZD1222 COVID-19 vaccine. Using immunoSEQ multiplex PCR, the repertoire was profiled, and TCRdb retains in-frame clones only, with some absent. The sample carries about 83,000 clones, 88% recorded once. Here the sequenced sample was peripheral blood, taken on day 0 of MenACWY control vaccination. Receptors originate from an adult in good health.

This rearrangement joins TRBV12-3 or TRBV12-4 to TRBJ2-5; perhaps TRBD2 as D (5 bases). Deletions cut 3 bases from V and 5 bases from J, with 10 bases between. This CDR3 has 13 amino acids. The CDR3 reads CASSLGGWETQYF. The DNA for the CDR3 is TGTGCCAGCAGTTTGGGCGGGTGGGAGACCCAGTACTTC.

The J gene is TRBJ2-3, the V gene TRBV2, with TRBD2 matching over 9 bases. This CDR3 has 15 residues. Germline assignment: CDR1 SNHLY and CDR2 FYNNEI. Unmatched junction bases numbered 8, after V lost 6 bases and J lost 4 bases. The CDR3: CASRRAGGAADTQYF. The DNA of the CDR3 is TGTGCCAGCAGGCGAGCGGGAGGTGCCGCAGATACGCAGTATTTT.

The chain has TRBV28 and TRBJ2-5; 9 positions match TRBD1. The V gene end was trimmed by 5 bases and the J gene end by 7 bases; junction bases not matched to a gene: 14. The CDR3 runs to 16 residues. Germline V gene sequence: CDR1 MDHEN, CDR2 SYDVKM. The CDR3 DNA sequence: TGTGCCAGCAGTCTCCACAGGGGGCGACCTCTTTGGACCCAGTACTTC. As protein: CASSLHRGRPLWTQYF.

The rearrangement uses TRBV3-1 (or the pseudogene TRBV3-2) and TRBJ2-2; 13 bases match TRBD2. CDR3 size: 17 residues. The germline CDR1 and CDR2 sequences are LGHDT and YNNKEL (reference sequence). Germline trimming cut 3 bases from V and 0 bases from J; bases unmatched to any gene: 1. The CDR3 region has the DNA TGTGCCAGCAGCCAGGGACTAGCGGGATCGAACACCGGGGAGCTGTTTTTT. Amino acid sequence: CASSQGLAGSNTGELFF.

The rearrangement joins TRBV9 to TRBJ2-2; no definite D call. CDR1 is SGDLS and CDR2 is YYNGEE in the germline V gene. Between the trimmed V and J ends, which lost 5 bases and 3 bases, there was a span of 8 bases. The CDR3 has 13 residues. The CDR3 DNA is TGTGCCAGCAGTCCTAGGGACACCGGGGAGCTGTTTTTT. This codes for CASSPRDTGELFF.

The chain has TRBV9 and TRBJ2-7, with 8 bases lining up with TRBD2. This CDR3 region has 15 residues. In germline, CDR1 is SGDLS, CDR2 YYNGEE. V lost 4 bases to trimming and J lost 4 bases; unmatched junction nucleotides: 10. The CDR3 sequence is CASSPPGAGVYEQYF. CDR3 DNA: TGTGCCAGCAGCCCTCCAGGAGCGGGAGTGTACGAGCAGTACTTC.

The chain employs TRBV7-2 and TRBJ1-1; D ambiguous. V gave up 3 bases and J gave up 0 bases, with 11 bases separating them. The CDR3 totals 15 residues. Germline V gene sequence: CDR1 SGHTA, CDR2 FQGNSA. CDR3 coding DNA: TGTGCCAGCAGCTTGGGTGGAGGTCTGAACACTGAAGCTTTCTTT. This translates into CASSLGGGLNTEAFF.

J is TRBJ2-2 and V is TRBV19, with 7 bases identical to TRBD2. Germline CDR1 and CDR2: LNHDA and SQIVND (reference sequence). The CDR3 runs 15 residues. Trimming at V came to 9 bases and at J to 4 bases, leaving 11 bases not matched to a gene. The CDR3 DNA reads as TGTGCCAGCTCGGTGTGGGGGGGAAGCACCGGGGAGCTGTTTTTT. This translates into CASSVWGGSTGELFF.

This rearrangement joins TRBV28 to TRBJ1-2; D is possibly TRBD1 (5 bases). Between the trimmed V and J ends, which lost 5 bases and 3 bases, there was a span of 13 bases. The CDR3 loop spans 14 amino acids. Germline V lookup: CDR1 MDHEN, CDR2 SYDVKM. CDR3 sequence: CASSTEGPHYGYTF. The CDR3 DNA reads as TGTGCCAGCAGTACTGAGGGACCGCACTATGGCTACACCTTC.

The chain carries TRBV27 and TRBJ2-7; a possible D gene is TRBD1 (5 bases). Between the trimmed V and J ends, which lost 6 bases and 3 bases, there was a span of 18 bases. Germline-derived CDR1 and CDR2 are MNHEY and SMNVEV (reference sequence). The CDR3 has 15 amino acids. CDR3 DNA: TGTGCCAGCAGGAAAGGCAGGGAAATGGGCTACGAGCAGTACTTC. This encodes CASRKGREMGYEQYF.

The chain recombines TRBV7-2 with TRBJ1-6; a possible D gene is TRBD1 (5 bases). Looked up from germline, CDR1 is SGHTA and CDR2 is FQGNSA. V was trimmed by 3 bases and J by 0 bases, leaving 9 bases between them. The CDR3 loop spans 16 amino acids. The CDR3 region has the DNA TGTGCCAGCAGCTTGGACACAAGCTCCTATAATTCACCCCTCCACTTT. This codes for CASSLDTSSYNSPLHF.

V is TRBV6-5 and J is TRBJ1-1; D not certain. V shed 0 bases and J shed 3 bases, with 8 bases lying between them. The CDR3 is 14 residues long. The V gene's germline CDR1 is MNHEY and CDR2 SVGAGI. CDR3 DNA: TGTGCCAGCAGTTACTCCCCGACGCACACTGAAGCTTTCTTT. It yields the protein CASSYSPTHTEAFF.

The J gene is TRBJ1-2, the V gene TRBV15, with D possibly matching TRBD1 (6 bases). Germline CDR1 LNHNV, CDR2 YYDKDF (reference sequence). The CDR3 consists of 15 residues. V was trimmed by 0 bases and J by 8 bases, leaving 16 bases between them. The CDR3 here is CATSRDQSQGDGYTF. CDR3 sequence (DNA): TGTGCCACCAGCAGAGATCAATCACAGGGTGACGGCTACACCTTC.

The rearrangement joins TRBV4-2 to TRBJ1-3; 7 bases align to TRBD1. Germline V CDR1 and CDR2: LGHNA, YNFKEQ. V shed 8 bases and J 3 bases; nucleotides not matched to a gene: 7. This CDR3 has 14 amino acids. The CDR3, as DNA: TGTGCCAGCGGGGCAGGGGGAAGTGGAAACACCATATATTTT. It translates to CASGAGGSGNTIYF.

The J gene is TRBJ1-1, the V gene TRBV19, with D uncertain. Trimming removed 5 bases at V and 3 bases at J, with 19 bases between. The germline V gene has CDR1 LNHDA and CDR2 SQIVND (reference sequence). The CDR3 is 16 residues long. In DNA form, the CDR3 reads TGTGCCAGTAGTCAACCGCCTGGAGGGCACGACACTGAAGCTTTCTTT. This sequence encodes CASSQPPGGHDTEAFF. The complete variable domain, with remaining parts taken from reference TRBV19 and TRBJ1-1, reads DGGITQSPKYLFRKEGQNVTLSCEQNLNHDAMYWYRQDPGQGLRLIYYSQIVNDFQKGDIAEGYSVSREKKESFPLTVTSAQKNPTAFYLCASSQPPGGHDTEAFFGQGTRLTVV.